This record covers a single T cell receptor beta chain. The entry originates in a study of PD-1 blockade in classical Hodgkin lymphoma. Profiled with immunoSEQ multiplex PCR; TCRdb holds only in-frame clones, not every one. The top ten hold approximately 18% of the sample, which has tens of thousands of clones, 60% to 80% seen once. The CDR3 covers 19 residues. V was clipped by 6 bases and J by 5 bases; unmatched bases: 22. Germline values: CDR1 SGHNT, CDR2 YENEEA. Time point defined: cycle 4 day 1 (C4D1), after less than seven weeks of nivolumab. Every single patient, without exception, relapsed after autologous stem cell transplantation, and brentuximab vedotin exposure varied.

This specimen consisted of peripheral blood mononuclear cells (PBMCs), obtained before the fourth cycle of nivolumab. The J gene is TRBJ2-5, the V gene TRBV11-3, with 9 bases identical to TRBD2. This receptor was identified in a human donor with classical Hodgkin lymphoma. The CDR3 reads CASRQSPPGTSFIGETQYF. CDR3 DNA: TGTGCCAGCAGGCAATCCCCGCCCGGGACTAGCTTTATCGGGGAGACCCAGTACTTC.